This T cell receptor beta chain originates from a study of blood T cell repertoires in COVID-19. Study-wide context: The United States, Italy and Spain supplied acute and convalescent COVID-19 samples. PBMCs, B-cell-depleted T cells, or T cells provided the cDNA or gDNA that made up the material.

Per the authors' pipeline: By means of reference gene primer amplification, nucleated cell counts were estimated. Assay: immunoSEQ multiplex PCR; the TCRdb copy retains only in-frame clones and omits some. V and J calls and clone size follow that table, whereas D and trimming were derived from the DNA. The data contain about 150,000 clones, about 84% of them singletons. Sample: peripheral blood. The sequence derives from a woman aged 50 to 65 with acute or convalescent COVID-19.

The CDR3 protein is CAGRRGPDEKLFF. CDR3 in DNA: TGTGCCGGAAGGCGGGGACCCGATGAAAAACTGTTTTTT. The chain carries TRBV12-3 or TRBV12-4 and TRBJ1-4, with D possibly matching TRBD1 (5 bases). CDR3 length: 13 amino acids. Trimming removed 11 bases at V and 6 bases at J, with 16 bases between.